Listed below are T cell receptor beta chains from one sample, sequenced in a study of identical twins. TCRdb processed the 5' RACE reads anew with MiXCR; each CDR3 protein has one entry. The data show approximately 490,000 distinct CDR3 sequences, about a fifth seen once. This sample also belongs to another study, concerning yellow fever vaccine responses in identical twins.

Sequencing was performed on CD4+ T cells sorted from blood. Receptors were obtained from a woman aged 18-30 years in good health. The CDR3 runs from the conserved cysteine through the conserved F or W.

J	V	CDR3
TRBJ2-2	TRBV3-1	CACSQLPGLMGSTGELFF
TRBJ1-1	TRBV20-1	CSAQGVKNTEAFF
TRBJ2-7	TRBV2	CASSEQTGDEQYF
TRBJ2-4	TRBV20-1	CSASPRRTSGVLGAKNIQYF
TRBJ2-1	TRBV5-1	CASTYFDYSGEQFF
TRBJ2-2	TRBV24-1	CATSDFNPRTGFSGELFF
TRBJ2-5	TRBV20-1	CSARGHWGEYQETQYF
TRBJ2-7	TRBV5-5	CASNNRVSYEQYF
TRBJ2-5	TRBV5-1	CASSPLGRKQETQYF
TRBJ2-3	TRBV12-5	CASGLETSGVRDTQYF
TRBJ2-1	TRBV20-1	CSARGLADVYNEQFF
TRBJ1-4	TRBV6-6	CASSSGGPEKLFF
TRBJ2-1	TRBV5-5	CASSYISGRYSYNEQFF
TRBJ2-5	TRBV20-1	CSARVAGGGETQYF
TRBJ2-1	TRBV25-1	CASSESPDRGAEQFF
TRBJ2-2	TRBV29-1	CSVDKNTGELFF
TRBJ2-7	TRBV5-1	CASSANREGTYEQYF
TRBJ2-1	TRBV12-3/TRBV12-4	CAGGGYNEQFF
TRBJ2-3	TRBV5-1	CASSSTIRGSRSDTQYF
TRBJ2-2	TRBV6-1	CASSEVWGQGAYTGELFF
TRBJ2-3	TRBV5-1	CASGPGGGGDTQYF
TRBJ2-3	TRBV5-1	CASSLGTGKDTQYF
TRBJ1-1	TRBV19	CASSRDRVAGTEAFF
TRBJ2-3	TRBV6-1	CASRLLGGADTQYF
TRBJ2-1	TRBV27	CASSPHMGGTGFINEQFF
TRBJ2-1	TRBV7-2	CASNRVLGNEQFF
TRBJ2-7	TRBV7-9	CASSQISDEQYF
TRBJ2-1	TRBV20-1	CSARDWRESYNEQFF
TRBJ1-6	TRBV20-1	CSARQGVGSPLHF
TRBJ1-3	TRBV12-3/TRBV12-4	CASRPPGGNTIYF
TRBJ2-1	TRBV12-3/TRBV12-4	CASRDTSGRVGEQFF